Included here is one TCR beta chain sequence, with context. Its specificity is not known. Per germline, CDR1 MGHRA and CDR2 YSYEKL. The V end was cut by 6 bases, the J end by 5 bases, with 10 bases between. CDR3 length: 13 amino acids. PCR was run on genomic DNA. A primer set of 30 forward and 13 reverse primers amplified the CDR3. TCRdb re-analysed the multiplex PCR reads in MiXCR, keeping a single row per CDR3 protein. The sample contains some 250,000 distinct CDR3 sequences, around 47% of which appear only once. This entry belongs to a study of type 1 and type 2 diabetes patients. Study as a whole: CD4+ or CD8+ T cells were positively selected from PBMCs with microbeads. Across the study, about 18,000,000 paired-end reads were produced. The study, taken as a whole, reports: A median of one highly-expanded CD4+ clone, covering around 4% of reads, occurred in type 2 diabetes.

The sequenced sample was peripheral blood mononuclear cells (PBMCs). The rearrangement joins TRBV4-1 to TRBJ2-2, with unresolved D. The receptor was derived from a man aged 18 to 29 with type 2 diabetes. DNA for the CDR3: TGCGCCAGCAGTGAGTCGGCTACCGGGGAGCTGTTTTTT. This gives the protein CASSESATGELFF.